Below, 29 T cell receptor beta chains from the same sample are listed, as sequenced in a study of CD8+CD57+ T cells in acquired aplastic anemia. Patients selected for sequencing had displayed CD8+CD57+ cell expansion by flow cytometry. TCR beta VDJ and CDR3 profiles were obtained from a genomic DNA template. TCRdb re-called the reads through MiXCR, storing one row per CDR3 protein. The sample records 160,000 or so distinct CDR3 sequences, about 70% being singletons. Sequencing was done on a sample of sorted CD4+, CD8+, or CD8+CD57+ T cells (not recorded which) from PBMCs. The origin of the receptors is a human donor with aplastic anemia.

In this sample, this clonotype turned up once. The V and J genes are TRBV10-3 and TRBJ2-7; no reliable D call. Trimming cost V 5 bases and J 0 bases, with 14 bases left between them. From germline, CDR1 is ENHRY and CDR2 SYGVKD. This CDR3 is 15 amino acids long. CDR3 coding DNA: TGTGCCATCAGTCCAGGCTACATGAGCTCCTACGAGCAGTACTTC. The encoded protein is CAISPGYMSSYEQYF.

Only a few counts were recorded for this clonotype. The rearrangement uses TRBV2 and TRBJ2-3; 10 bases fit TRBD2. This CDR3 has 14 residues. V gave up 9 bases and J gave up 1 base; unmatched junction bases: 4. The V gene's germline CDR1 is SNHLY and CDR2 FYNNEI. CDR3 coding DNA: TGTGCCAGTACCGGGACTAGCGGCACAGATACGCAGTATTTT. Encoded protein: CASTGTSGTDTQYF.

This clonotype has just a few counts. This chain uses TRBV10-3 with TRBJ2-7; TRBD1 aligns across 9 bases. V lost 0 bases and J lost 0; bases outside the gene matches: 6. The CDR3 is made up of 17 amino acids. Germline V gene lookup returns CDR1 ENHRY and CDR2 SYGVKD. The CDR3, as DNA: TGTGCCATCAGTGAGTCCGGACAGGGGCCCTACTCCTACGAGCAGTACTTC. Its protein is CAISESGQGPYSYEQYF.

This chain joins TRBV5-4 and TRBJ2-1; D is possibly TRBD2 (6 bases). CDR1 is SGHNT, CDR2 YYREEE, per germline (reference sequence). The CDR3 spans 17 residues. Trimming pared 4 bases from V and 6 bases from J, leaving 23 bases between. The CDR3 reads CASSSAPGSGDRNEQFF. The CDR3 nucleotides are TGTGCCAGCAGCAGTGCCCCAGGGTCGGGAGACCGCAATGAGCAGTTCTTC. The full variable domain, completed using reference TRBV5-4 and TRBJ2-1, is ETGVTQSPTHLIKTRGQQVTLRCSSQSGHNTVSWYQQALGQGPQFIFQYYREEENGRGNFPPRFSGLQFPNYSSELNVNALELDDSALYLCASSSAPGSGDRNEQFFGPGTRLTVL.

The sample holds a few counts of this clonotype. The chain carries TRBV20-1 and TRBJ2-3; TRBD2 matches 8 bases. The CDR3 length is 14 residues. Looked up from germline, CDR1 is DFQATT and CDR2 is SNEGSKA (reference sequence). With V trimmed by 3 bases and J by 6 bases, 8 bases remained unmatched. The chain's CDR3 is CSASPGLDTDTQYF. Here the CDR3 DNA reads TGCAGTGCTAGCCCGGGACTAGATACGGATACGCAGTATTTT.

In this sample, this clonotype turned up a few times. V usage is TRBV7-9 and J usage is TRBJ1-4, with a tentative D call TRBD1 (6 bases). Germline lookup yields CDR1 SEHNR and CDR2 FQNEAQ (reference sequence). The CDR3 consists of 14 residues. The germline V and J ends were trimmed by 5 bases and 5 bases, with 12 bases remaining between them. The CDR3 loop is CASSPGQSNEKLFF. Written as DNA, the CDR3 is TGTGCCAGCAGCCCCGGACAGTCGAATGAAAAACTGTTTTTT.

The genes are TRBV4-1 and TRBJ1-2; no definite D call. The CDR3 length is 15 residues. V lost 0 bases, J lost 1 base, and 9 bases lay in between. From germline, CDR1 is MGHRA and CDR2 YSYEKL. CDR3 DNA sequence: TGCGCCAGCAGCCAAGATCGTCAGGATAACTATGGCTACACCTTC. Protein: CASSQDRQDNYGYTF.

As concerns this clonotype: A junction boundary mismatches the germline segment, possibly from a read error. The chain uses TRBV5-1 and TRBJ2-3; 7 nucleotides align to TRBD1. Germline V gene data show CDR1 as SGHRS and CDR2 as YFSETQ. This CDR3 is built from 15 residues. The CDR3 region is CASSPQDREADTQYF. The CDR3 DNA reads TGTGCCAGCAGCCCCCAAGACAGGGAAGCAGATACGCAGTATTTT.

The rearrangement joins TRBV10-3 to TRBJ1-5; D gene ambiguous. The CDR3 length is 12 residues. Trimming pared 3 bases from V and 4 bases from J, leaving 4 bases between. CDR1 and CDR2 (germline): ENHRY, SYGVKD. The CDR3 loop reads CAISDQNQPQHF. The CDR3 DNA is TGTGCCATCAGTGACCAAAATCAGCCCCAGCATTTT.

This clonotype was counted a single time. The chain employs TRBV5-1 and TRBJ2-3; D call uncertain. With 2 bases removed from V and 2 bases from J, the gap between germline ends came to 9 bases. The CDR3 has 14 amino acids. CDR1 and CDR2 (germline): SGHRS, YFSETQ. CDR3 sequence: CASSFRQSTDTQYF. The CDR3 DNA is TGCGCCAGCAGCTTTCGGCAATCCACAGATACGCAGTATTTT.

The chain is built from TRBV14 and TRBJ1-3; 7 bases map to TRBD1. The V and J ends lost 5 bases and 4 bases, in that order; junction bases with no gene match: 14. The germline gives CDR1 SGHDN, CDR2 FVKESK. This CDR3 is built from 17 residues. The DNA for the CDR3 is TGTGCCAGCAGCAATCCCGTCGACAGGGTCCTCGGAAACACCATATATTTT. As protein: CASSNPVDRVLGNTIYF.

The rearrangement joins TRBV15 to TRBJ2-3; D is perhaps TRBD2 (6 bases). Trimming stripped 1 base from V and 6 bases from J, with 23 bases between. Germline CDR1 reads LNHNV; CDR2 reads YYDKDF (reference sequence). The CDR3 is 18 amino acids. The CDR3 DNA reads as TGTGCCACCAGCAGAGTAAGACTAGGGTTTCACGCGCCGGATACGCAGTATTTT. Protein product: CATSRVRLGFHAPDTQYF.

This chain joins TRBV29-1 and TRBJ2-1; 7 nucleotides agree with TRBD2. The CDR3 totals 14 residues. In germline, CDR1 is SQVTM, CDR2 ANQGSEA. With V trimmed by 4 bases and J by 3 bases, 6 bases remained unmatched. Here the CDR3 reads CSVGRESIYNEQFF. The CDR3 bases are TGCAGCGTTGGGCGGGAGTCGATCTACAATGAGCAGTTCTTC.

The rearrangement joins TRBV7-6 to TRBJ2-3; D is uncertain. From germline, CDR1 is SGHVS and CDR2 FNYEAQ. This CDR3 contains 14 residues. The V and J ends lost 0 bases and 5 bases respectively, with 9 bases between them. CDR3 DNA: TGTGCCAGCAGCTTAGCCCTCCCAATAGATACGCAGTATTTT. Translated, it gives CASSLALPIDTQYF.

The V call is TRBV20-1, the J call TRBJ1-1; TRBD1 is a possible D gene (6 bases). The CDR3 runs to 16 residues. CDR1 and CDR2 (germline): DFQATT, SNEGSKA (reference sequence). Trimming removed 4 bases at V and 2 bases at J, with 20 bases between. DNA of the CDR3: TGCAGTGCTACCGACAGGTACGGGGCAGCAAACACTGAAGCTTTCTTT. Its protein is CSATDRYGAANTEAFF.

The chain uses TRBV20-1 and TRBJ2-5; 7 positions match TRBD2. CDR1 is DFQATT and CDR2 is SNEGSKA in the germline V gene (reference sequence). The CDR3 runs to 15 residues. The J segment lost 5 bases and the V segment lost 3 bases, leaving 12 bases of the junction unmatched. The CDR3 protein is CSARVPGRGVETQYF. CDR3 nucleotide sequence: TGCAGTGCTAGGGTGCCGGGACGGGGGGTGGAGACCCAGTACTTC.

The rearrangement links TRBV20-1 to TRBJ2-7, with a weak D call TRBD2 (6 bases). V was trimmed by 5 bases and J by 6 bases, leaving 20 bases between them. The CDR3 is 14 amino acids. Looked up from germline, CDR1 is DFQATT and CDR2 is SNEGSKA (reference sequence). The DNA for the CDR3 is TGCAGTGCTTTTAGCCCGACGACTAGTTTCGAGCAGTACTTC. This sequence encodes CSAFSPTTSFEQYF.

This clonotype was counted between two and nine times. J is TRBJ2-1 and V is TRBV7-8; 10 bases map to TRBD2. The junction had 6 bases not matched to a gene; V was cut back by 2 bases and J by 8 bases. This CDR3 contains 15 residues. CDR1 is SGHVS, CDR2 FQNEAQ, per germline. CDR3 amino acids: CASSLLAGVLYEQFF. The CDR3 region has the DNA TGTGCCAGCAGCTTACTAGCGGGAGTTCTCTATGAGCAGTTCTTC.

The chain combines TRBV7-3 with TRBJ2-3; 8 bases map to TRBD2. The CDR3 length is 15 residues. Trimming took 5 bases from V and 0 from J; bases not matched to a gene: 4. The germline V gene encodes CDR1 SGHTA and CDR2 FQGTGA. CDR3 nucleotide sequence: TGTGCCAGCAGCCCAATAGCGGGAAGCACAGATACGCAGTATTTT. This encodes CASSPIAGSTDTQYF.

The chain joins TRBV7-9 to TRBJ2-7, with 10 bases matching TRBD2. V shed 5 bases, J shed 4 bases, and the junction held 8 bases outside the gene matches. This CDR3 contains 15 residues. Germline CDR1 and CDR2: SEHNR and FQNEAQ (reference sequence). CDR3 coding DNA: TGTGCCAGCAGCCCGAGTAGCGGGGGGCAATACGAGCAGTACTTC. Its translation is CASSPSSGGQYEQYF.

The chain couples TRBV19 to TRBJ2-7, with 8 bases matching TRBD2. The CDR3 is 13 amino acids. Per germline, CDR1 LNHDA and CDR2 SQIVND (reference sequence). CDR3 in amino acids: CASGKREPYEQYF. The DNA of the CDR3 is TGTGCTAGTGGGAAGCGGGAGCCCTACGAGCAGTACTTC.

At least ten counts were recorded for this clonotype. The chain is built from TRBV5-6 and TRBJ1-2, with D unresolved. From germline, CDR1 is SGHDT and CDR2 YYEEEE. The CDR3 sequence is 14 residues long. V gave up 0 bases and J gave up 4 bases, with 10 bases separating them. CDR3 sequence reads: CASSLAAWIYGYTF. The CDR3 bases are TGTGCCAGCAGCTTGGCCGCCTGGATCTATGGCTACACCTTC.

V and J are TRBV20-1 and TRBJ1-2; D remains unclear. Trimming left V 0 bases short and J 5 bases short, with 10 bases between. The CDR3 is 13 residues long. Germline V CDR1 and CDR2: DFQATT, SNEGSKA (reference sequence). As DNA, the CDR3 is TGCAGTGCTAGAGATGAACGGACTTATGGCTACACCTTC. As protein: CSARDERTYGYTF.

The chain joins TRBV10-3 to TRBJ2-5, with 9 bases lining up with TRBD2. CDR3 length equals 14 residues. Trimming removed 11 bases from V and 1 base from J; junction bases left unmatched: 8. Germline-derived CDR1 and CDR2 are ENHRY and SYGVKD. The CDR3 reads CASSASGAQETQYF. The CDR3 region has the DNA TGTGCCTCCAGTGCTAGCGGGGCCCAAGAGACCCAGTACTTC.

This chain connects TRBV20-1 to TRBJ2-7; 10 positions match TRBD1. Trimming took 4 bases from V and 2 from J; bases not matched to a gene: 2. The CDR3 is made up of 13 amino acids. The germline V gene has CDR1 DFQATT and CDR2 SNEGSKA (reference sequence). The CDR3 coding sequence is TGCAGTGCTACGACAGGGGGCACCTACGAGCAGTACTTC. The encoded protein is CSATTGGTYEQYF.

The chain carries TRBV24-1 and TRBJ1-1; D unresolved. Deletions cut 7 bases from V and 6 bases from J, with 14 bases between. This CDR3 has 13 amino acids. CDR1 and CDR2 (germline): KGHDR, SFDVKD. The CDR3 nucleotides are TGTGCCACCAGGGCGGAGGCGGGCGCTGAAGCTTTCTTT. It specifies CATRAEAGAEAFF.

A word on this clonotype: A read error is possible here, since a much larger clone lies one base away. This rearrangement joins TRBV25-1 to TRBJ2-1, with a weak D call TRBD1 (5 bases). Germline V gives CDR1 MGHDK, CDR2 SYGVNS. Trimming pared 4 bases from V and 10 bases from J, leaving 14 bases between. This CDR3 spans 13 amino acids. The CDR3 bases are TGTGCCAGCAGTGGGTCGGGTGCAGGGGAGCAGTTCTTC. Its protein product is CASSGSGAGEQFF.

V gene TRBV6-5 combines with J gene TRBJ2-1; a possible D gene is TRBD2 (5 bases). The CDR3 is 15 residues long. Trimming took off 6 bases at V and 6 bases at J, with 18 bases between the two ends. The germline CDR1 and CDR2 sequences are MNHEY and SVGAGI. CDR3 sequence reads: CASRWEPLGSNEQFF. The CDR3 DNA sequence: TGTGCCAGCAGATGGGAGCCCTTGGGGTCCAATGAGCAGTTCTTC.

This clonotype occurred once. The chain uses TRBV24-1 and TRBJ2-1, with 7 nucleotides matching TRBD1. There are 14 residues in the CDR3. In germline, CDR1 is KGHDR, CDR2 SFDVKD. J gave up 10 bases and V 4 bases, and 9 bases lay outside the gene matches. CDR3 DNA: TGTGCCACCAGTGACCGACAGGGAGTAGGGGAGCAGTTCTTC. This gives the protein CATSDRQGVGEQFF.